These 15 T cell receptor beta chains came from one sample sequenced in a study of beta chain features in type 1 diabetes. The investigators reverse transcribed all of the isolated RNA, so they sequenced expressed TCRB transcripts. Assay used: immunoSEQ multiplex PCR; TCRdb lists only in-frame clones, some missing. The sample gives some 360,000 clones, around 19% of which show up once; 0.044% is in the top ten. The sequenced sample consisted of naive CD4+ T cells from blood. These receptors all stem from a woman between 18 and 29 years old in good health.

The chain combines TRBV7-9 with TRBJ2-7; no clear D. Germline assignment: CDR1 SEHNR and CDR2 FQNEAQ (reference sequence). V dropped 4 bases and J dropped 0 bases, with 7 bases sitting between them. The CDR3 spans 13 residues. The CDR3 DNA follows: TGTGCCAGCAGCTCGGTCGGCTCCTACGAGCAGTACTTC. It specifies CASSSVGSYEQYF.

The chain recombines TRBV15 with TRBJ1-2, with D possibly TRBD1 on 6 matching bases. Germline CDR1 LNHNV, CDR2 YYDKDF (reference sequence). This CDR3 region has 14 residues. Trimming stripped 0 bases from V and 8 bases from J, with 13 bases between. Here the CDR3 reads CATSRDASGEGYTF. The CDR3, as DNA: TGTGCCACCAGCAGAGATGCGTCAGGGGAAGGCTACACCTTC.

This clone showed up just a few times. The rearrangement links TRBV5-1 to TRBJ2-3; D not resolved. The CDR3 length is 11 residues. Deletions cut 4 bases from V and 6 bases from J, with 6 bases between. Germline CDR1 reads SGHRS; CDR2 reads YFSETQ. CDR3 loop: CASSPSDTQYF. The CDR3 coding sequence is TGCGCCAGCAGCCCCTCGGATACGCAGTATTTT.

This clone was found a few times. The genes are TRBV30 and TRBJ1-1; D is unclear. This CDR3 is built from 12 residues. Per the germline V gene, CDR1 is GTSNPN and CDR2 is SVGIG (reference sequence). V dropped 5 bases and J dropped 3 bases, with 10 bases sitting between them. For the CDR3, the DNA is TGTGCCTGGTTAATTTTAGACACTGAAGCTTTCTTT. Translation: CAWLILDTEAFF.

The gene calls are TRBV4-3 and TRBJ2-7, with D maybe TRBD2 (6 bases). This CDR3 spans 14 amino acids. Trimming removed 3 bases at V and 2 bases at J, with 11 bases between. Germline-derived CDR1 and CDR2 are LGHNA and YSLEER. The DNA of the CDR3 is TGCGCCAGCAGCCAGACCGGGGGAGCCTACGAGCAGTACTTC. This sequence encodes CASSQTGGAYEQYF.

The chain couples TRBV4-2 to TRBJ2-7; 8 nucleotides match TRBD2. CDR1 and CDR2 (germline): LGHNA, YNFKEQ. Trimming removed 4 bases from V and 0 bases from J; junction bases left unmatched: 5. The CDR3 runs 15 residues. CDR3 in amino acids: CASSPSGGTSYEQYF. For the CDR3, the DNA is TGTGCCAGCAGCCCGAGCGGGGGTACCTCCTACGAGCAGTACTTC.

This clone has only a few counts. The chain uses TRBV7-8 and TRBJ2-3; perhaps TRBD1 as D (5 bases). Trimming left V 7 bases short and J 6 bases short, with 20 bases between. Germline V lookup: CDR1 SGHVS, CDR2 FQNEAQ. The CDR3 sequence is 15 residues long. CDR3 in amino acids: CASTSGWGGGDTQYF. DNA for the CDR3: TGTGCCAGCACCTCGGGCTGGGGCGGTGGGGATACGCAGTATTTT.

With respect to this clone: This specimen includes other DNA sequences encoding the same CDR3. The V gene is TRBV5-1, the J gene TRBJ1-2, with D possibly matching TRBD1 (6 bases). The CDR3 runs 14 residues. Per the germline V gene, CDR1 is SGHRS and CDR2 is YFSETQ. V was shortened by 4 bases and J by 2 bases, with 12 bases between the two germline ends. The CDR3 DNA reads as TGCGCCAGCAGCCTGGGGCAGGGGAACTATGGCTACACCTTC. Protein: CASSLGQGNYGYTF.

V is TRBV30 and J is TRBJ2-5, with 10 bases aligning to TRBD1. Germline-derived CDR1 and CDR2 are GTSNPN and SVGIG (reference sequence). Unmatched junction bases numbered 9, after V lost 3 bases and J lost 5 bases. The CDR3 covers 15 residues. This CDR3 reads CAWRPTGTGVETQYF. The CDR3 DNA reads TGTGCCTGGAGGCCCACCGGGACAGGGGTTGAGACCCAGTACTTC.

This chain links TRBV15 with TRBJ2-5, with D possibly TRBD2 on 6 matching bases. V was clipped by 4 bases and J by 2 bases, with 14 bases between them. Germline V gene lookup returns CDR1 LNHNV and CDR2 YYDKDF (reference sequence). CDR3 length: 15 residues. The CDR3 sequence: CATSKFSGEQETQYF. The CDR3 DNA follows: TGTGCCACCAGCAAATTTTCGGGGGAGCAAGAGACCCAGTACTTC.

This clone turned up a few times. Different DNA sequences within this sample yield the same CDR3. The chain carries TRBV18 and TRBJ2-5; no reliable D call. V was shortened by 0 bases and J by 4 bases, with 6 bases between the two germline ends. The CDR3 is made up of 13 amino acids. Per the germline V gene, CDR1 is KGHSH and CDR2 is LQKENI. CDR3 amino acids: CASSPPPRETQYF. Here the CDR3 DNA reads TGTGCCAGCTCACCACCCCCCAGAGAGACCCAGTACTTC.

The V gene is TRBV23-1, the J gene TRBJ1-6; 11 nucleotides line up with TRBD1. TRBV23-1 is classed as an ORF, of uncertain function. J was trimmed by 8 bases and V by 7 bases; bases with no gene match: 7. The CDR3 covers 15 residues. CDR3 amino acids: CASNSGQGDDSPLHF. CDR3 coding DNA: TGCGCCAGCAATTCGGGACAGGGGGACGATTCACCCCTCCACTTT.

This clone has just a few counts. CDR3 sequence (DNA): TGTGCCAGCGGGAAGGGGACAGATACGCAGTATTTT. It yields the protein CASGKGTDTQYF. This chain connects TRBV5-4 to TRBJ2-3; the D gene is possibly TRBD1 (5 bases). Trimming took off 7 bases at V and 3 bases at J, with 9 bases between the two ends. The CDR3 loop spans 12 amino acids. In germline, CDR1 is SGHNT, CDR2 YYREEE (reference sequence).

The gene calls are TRBV6-6 and TRBJ2-7; 8 bases agree with TRBD1. CDR1 is MNHNY, CDR2 SVGAGI, per germline (reference sequence). Unmatched junction bases numbered 8, after V lost 4 bases and J lost 3 bases. The CDR3 consists of 15 residues. The CDR3 nucleotides are TGTGCCAGCAGTTCCCATGGACAGGGAGGCTACGAGCAGTACTTC. Its translation: CASSSHGQGGYEQYF.

The chain joins TRBV2 to TRBJ2-2; D might be TRBD1 (6 bases). Germline lookup yields CDR1 SNHLY and CDR2 FYNNEI. This CDR3 has 16 amino acids. Trimming left V 3 bases short and J 0 bases short, with 11 bases between. CDR3 loop: CASSEQGPTNTGELFF. CDR3 coding DNA: TGTGCCAGCAGTGAGCAGGGGCCGACGAACACCGGGGAGCTGTTTTTT.